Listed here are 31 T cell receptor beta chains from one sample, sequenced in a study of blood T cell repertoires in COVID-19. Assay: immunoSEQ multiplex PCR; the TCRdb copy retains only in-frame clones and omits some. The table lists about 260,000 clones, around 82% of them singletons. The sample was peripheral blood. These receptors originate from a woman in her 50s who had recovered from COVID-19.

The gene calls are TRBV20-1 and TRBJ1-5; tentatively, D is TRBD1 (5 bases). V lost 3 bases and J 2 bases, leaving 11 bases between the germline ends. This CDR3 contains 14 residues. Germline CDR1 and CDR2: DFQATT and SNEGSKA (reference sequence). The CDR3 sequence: CSASHRRGNQPQHF. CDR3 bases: TGCAGTGCTAGTCACAGGAGGGGCAATCAGCCCCAGCATTTT.

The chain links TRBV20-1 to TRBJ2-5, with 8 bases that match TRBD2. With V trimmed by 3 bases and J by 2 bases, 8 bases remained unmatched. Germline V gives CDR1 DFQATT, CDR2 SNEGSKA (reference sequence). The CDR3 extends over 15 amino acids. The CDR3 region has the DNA TGCAGTGCTAGTCAGCGGGAGCGGGTTCAAGAGACCCAGTACTTC. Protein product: CSASQRERVQETQYF.

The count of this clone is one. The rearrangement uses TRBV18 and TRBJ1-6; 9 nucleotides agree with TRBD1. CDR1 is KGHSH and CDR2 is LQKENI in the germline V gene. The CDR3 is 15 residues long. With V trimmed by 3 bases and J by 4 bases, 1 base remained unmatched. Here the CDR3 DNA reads TGTGCCAGCTCACCCGGGACAGGGTATAATTCACCCCTCCACTTT. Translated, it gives CASSPGTGYNSPLHF.

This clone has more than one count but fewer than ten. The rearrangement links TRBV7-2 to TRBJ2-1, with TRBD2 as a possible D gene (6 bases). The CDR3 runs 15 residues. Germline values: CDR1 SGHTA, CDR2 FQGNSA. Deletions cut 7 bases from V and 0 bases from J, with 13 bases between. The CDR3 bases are TGTGCCAGCAAAAGACGCGGGAACTCCTACAATGAGCAGTTCTTC. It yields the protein CASKRRGNSYNEQFF.

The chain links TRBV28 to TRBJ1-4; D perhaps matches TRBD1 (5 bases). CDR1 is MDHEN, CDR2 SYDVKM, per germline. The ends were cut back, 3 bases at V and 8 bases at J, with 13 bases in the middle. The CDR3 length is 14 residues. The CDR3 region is CASSLGGEMEKLFF. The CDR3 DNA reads TGTGCCAGCAGTTTGGGGGGGGAAATGGAAAAACTGTTTTTT.

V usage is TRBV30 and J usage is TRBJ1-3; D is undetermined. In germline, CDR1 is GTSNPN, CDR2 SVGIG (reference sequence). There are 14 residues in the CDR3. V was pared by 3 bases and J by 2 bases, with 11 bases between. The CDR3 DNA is TGTGCCTGGAGAGCCCTCCTCGCTGGAAACACCATATATTTT. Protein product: CAWRALLAGNTIYF.

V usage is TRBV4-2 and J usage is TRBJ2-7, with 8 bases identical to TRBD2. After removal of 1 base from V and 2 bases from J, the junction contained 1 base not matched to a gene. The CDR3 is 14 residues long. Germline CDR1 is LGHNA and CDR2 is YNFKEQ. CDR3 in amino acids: CASSQALAAYEQYF. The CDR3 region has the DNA TGTGCCAGCAGCCAAGCACTAGCGGCCTACGAGCAGTACTTC.

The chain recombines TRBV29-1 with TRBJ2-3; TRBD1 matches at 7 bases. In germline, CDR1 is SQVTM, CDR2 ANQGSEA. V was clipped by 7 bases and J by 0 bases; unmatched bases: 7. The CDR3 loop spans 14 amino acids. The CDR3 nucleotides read TGCAGCGCCGTACCGGGACAGAGCACAGATACGCAGTATTTT. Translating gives CSAVPGQSTDTQYF.

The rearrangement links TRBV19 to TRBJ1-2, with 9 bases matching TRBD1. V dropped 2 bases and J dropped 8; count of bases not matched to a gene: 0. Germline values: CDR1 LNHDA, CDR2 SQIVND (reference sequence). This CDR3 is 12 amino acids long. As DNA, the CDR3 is TGTGCCAGTAGTATAACAGGGGGCGGCTACACCTTC. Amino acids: CASSITGGGYTF.

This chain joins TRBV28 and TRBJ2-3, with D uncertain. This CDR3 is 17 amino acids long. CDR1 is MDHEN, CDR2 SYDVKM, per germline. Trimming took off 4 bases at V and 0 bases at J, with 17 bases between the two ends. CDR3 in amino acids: CASSSQSLQTSTDTQYF. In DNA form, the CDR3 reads TGTGCCAGCAGTTCCCAGTCCTTACAGACGAGCACAGATACGCAGTATTTT.

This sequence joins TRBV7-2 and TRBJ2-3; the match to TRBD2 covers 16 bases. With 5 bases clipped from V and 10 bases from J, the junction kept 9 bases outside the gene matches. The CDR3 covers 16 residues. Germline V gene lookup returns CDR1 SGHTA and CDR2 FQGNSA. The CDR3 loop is CASSPEGTSGGAAQYF. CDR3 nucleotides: TGTGCCAGCAGCCCGGAGGGGACTAGCGGGGGGGCAGCGCAGTATTTT.

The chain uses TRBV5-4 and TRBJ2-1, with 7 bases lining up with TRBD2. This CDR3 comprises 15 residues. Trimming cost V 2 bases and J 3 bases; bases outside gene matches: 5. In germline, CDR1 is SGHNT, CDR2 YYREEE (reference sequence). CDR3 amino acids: CASSFDGGSYNEQFF. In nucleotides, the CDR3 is TGTGCCAGCAGCTTTGACGGGGGGAGCTACAATGAGCAGTTCTTC. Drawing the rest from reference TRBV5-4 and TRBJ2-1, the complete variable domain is ETGVTQSPTHLIKTRGQQVTLRCSSQSGHNTVSWYQQALGQGPQFIFQYYREEENGRGNFPPRFSGLQFPNYSSELNVNALELDDSALYLCASSFDGGSYNEQFFGPGTRLTVL.

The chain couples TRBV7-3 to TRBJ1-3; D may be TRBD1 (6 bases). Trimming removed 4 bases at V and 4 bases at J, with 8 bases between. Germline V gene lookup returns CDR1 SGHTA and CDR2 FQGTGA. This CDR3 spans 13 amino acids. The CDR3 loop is CASSSGTGNTIYF. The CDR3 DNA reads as TGTGCCAGCAGCTCCGGGACAGGAAACACCATATATTTT.

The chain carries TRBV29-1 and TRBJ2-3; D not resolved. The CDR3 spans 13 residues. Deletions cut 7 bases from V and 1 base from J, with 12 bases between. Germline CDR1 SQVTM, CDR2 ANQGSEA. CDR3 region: CSALGAGTDTQYF. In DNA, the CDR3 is TGCAGCGCCCTAGGTGCGGGCACAGATACGCAGTATTTT.

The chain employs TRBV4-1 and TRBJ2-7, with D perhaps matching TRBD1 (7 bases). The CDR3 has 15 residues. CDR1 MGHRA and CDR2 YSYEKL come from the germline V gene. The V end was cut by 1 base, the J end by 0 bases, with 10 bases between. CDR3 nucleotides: TGCGCCAGCAGCCAAGGCAGGGGGGTCTCCTACGAGCAGTACTTC. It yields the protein CASSQGRGVSYEQYF.

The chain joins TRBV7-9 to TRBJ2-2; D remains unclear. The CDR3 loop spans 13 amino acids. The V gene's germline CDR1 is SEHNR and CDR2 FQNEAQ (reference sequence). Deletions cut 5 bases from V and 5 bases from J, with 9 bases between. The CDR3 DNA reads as TGTGCCAGCAGCACGAGGAGAACCGGGGAGCTGTTTTTT. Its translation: CASSTRRTGELFF.

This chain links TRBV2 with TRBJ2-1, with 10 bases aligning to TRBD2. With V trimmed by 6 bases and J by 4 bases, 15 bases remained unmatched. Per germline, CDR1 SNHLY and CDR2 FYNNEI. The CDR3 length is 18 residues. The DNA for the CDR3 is TGTGCCAGCAGGAGGGGCCCTGGGGCTAGCGGGGGATACAATGAGCAGTTCTTC. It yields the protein CASRRGPGASGGYNEQFF.

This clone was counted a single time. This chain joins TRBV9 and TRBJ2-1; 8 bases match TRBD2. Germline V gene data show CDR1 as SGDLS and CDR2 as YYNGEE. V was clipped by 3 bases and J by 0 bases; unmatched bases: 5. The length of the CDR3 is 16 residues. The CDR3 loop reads CASSAPGGSSYNEQFF. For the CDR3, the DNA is TGTGCCAGCAGCGCCCCGGGAGGGAGCTCCTACAATGAGCAGTTCTTC. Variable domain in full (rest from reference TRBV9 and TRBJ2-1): DSGVTQTPKHLITATGQRVTLRCSPRSGDLSVYWYQQSLDQGLQFLIQYYNGEERAKGNILERFSAQQFPDLHSELNLSSLELGDSALYFCASSAPGGSSYNEQFFGPGTRLTVL.

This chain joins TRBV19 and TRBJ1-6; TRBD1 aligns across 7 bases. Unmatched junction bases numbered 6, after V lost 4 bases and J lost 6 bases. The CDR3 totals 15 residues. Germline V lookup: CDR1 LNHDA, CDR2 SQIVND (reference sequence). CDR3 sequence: CASSKRDSFNSPLHF. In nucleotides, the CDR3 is TGTGCCAGTAGTAAACGGGACAGCTTTAATTCACCCCTCCACTTT.

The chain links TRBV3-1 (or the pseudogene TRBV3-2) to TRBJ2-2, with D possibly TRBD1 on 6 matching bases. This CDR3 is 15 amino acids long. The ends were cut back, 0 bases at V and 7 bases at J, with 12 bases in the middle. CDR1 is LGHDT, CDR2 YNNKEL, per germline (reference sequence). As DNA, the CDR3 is TGTGCCAGCAGCCAAGAGGGGCAGGGGATCGGGGAGCTGTTTTTT. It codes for CASSQEGQGIGELFF.

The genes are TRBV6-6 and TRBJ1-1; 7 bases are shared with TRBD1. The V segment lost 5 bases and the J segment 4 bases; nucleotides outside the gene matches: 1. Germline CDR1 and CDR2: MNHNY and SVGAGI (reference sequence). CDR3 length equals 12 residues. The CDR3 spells CASSPGGTEAFF. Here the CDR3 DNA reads TGTGCCAGCAGTCCAGGGGGCACTGAAGCTTTCTTT.

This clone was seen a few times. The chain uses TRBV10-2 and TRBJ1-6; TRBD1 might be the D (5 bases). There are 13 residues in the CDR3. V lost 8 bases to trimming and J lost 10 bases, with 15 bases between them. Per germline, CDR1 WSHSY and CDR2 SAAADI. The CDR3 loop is CASVGRGVSPLHF. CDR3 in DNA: TGCGCCAGCGTCGGTCGGGGGGTCTCACCCCTCCACTTT.

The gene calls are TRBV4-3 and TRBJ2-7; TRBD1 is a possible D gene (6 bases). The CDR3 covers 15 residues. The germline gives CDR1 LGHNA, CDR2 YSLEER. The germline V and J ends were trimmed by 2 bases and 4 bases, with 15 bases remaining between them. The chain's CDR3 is CASSQLRDTLYEQYF. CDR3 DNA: TGCGCCAGCAGCCAACTCCGGGACACCCTATACGAGCAGTACTTC.

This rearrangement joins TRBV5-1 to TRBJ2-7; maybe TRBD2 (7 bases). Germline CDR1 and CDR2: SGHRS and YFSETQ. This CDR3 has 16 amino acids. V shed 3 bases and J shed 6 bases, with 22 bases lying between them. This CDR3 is CASSSRGSGVRVEQYF. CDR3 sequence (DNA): TGCGCCAGCAGCTCTAGGGGGAGCGGGGTACGCGTCGAGCAGTACTTC. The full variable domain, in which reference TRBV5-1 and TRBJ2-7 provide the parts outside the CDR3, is KAGVTQTPRYLIKTRGQQVTLSCSPISGHRSVSWYQQTPGQGLQFLFEYFSETQRNKGNFPGRFSGRQFSNSRSEMNVSTLELGDSALYLCASSSRGSGVRVEQYFGPGTRLTVT.

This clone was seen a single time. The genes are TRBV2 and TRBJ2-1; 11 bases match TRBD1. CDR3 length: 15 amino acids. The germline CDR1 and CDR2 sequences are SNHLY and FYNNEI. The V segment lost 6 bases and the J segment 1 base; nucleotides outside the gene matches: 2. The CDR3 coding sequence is TGTGCCAGCAGGGGGGACAGGGGGTCCTACAATGAGCAGTTCTTC. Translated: CASRGDRGSYNEQFF.

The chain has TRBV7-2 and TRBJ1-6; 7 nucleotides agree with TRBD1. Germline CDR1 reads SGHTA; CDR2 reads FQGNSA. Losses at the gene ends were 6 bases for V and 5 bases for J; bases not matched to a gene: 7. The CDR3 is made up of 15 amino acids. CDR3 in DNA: TGTGCCAGCAGTGGTGGACAGGCAAATAATTCACCCCTCCACTTT. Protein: CASSGGQANNSPLHF.

For the CDR3, the DNA is TGTGCCAGCATGCGGGGCGGGGGGCCCTACAATGAGCAGTTCTTC. It encodes CASMRGGGPYNEQFF. The chain combines TRBV6-6 with TRBJ2-1; 8 bases are shared with TRBD2. Germline CDR1 and CDR2: MNHNY and SVGAGI (reference sequence). V lost 7 bases and J lost 2; bases outside the gene matches: 7. The CDR3 extends over 15 amino acids.

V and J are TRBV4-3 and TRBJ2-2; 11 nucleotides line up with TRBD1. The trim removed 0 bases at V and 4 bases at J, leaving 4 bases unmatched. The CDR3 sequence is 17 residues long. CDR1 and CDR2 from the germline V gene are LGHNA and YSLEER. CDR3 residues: CASSQEGTGGITGELFF. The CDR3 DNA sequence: TGCGCCAGCAGCCAAGAAGGGACAGGGGGGATCACCGGGGAGCTGTTTTTT.

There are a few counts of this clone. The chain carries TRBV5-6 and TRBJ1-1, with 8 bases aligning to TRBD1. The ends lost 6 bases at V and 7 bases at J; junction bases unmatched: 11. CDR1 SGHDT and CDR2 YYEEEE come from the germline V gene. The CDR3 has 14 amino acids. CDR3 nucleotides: TGTGCCAGCATGCGGGACAGGCGGTTAGGTGAAGCTTTCTTT. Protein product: CASMRDRRLGEAFF.

CDR3 in amino acids: CASSFGTGDNEQFF. The CDR3 coding sequence is TGTGCCAGCAGCTTTGGGACAGGGGACAATGAGCAGTTCTTC. The chain recombines TRBV5-6 with TRBJ2-1, with 10 bases aligning to TRBD1. V lost 2 bases to trimming and J lost 5 bases; unmatched junction nucleotides: 1. The CDR3 contains 14 residues. The germline V gene has CDR1 SGHDT and CDR2 YYEEEE.

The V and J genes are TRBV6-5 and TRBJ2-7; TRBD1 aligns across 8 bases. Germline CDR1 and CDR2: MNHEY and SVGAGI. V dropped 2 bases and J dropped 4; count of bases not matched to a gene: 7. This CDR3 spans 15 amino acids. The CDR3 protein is CASSYTGQGWYEQYF. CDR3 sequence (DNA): TGTGCCAGCAGTTACACCGGACAGGGATGGTACGAGCAGTACTTC.